This T cell receptor beta chain was captured in a study of blood T cell repertoires in COVID-19. Sequenced by immunoSEQ multiplex PCR; TCRdb stores in-frame clones only, minus some. The top ten hold roughly 12% of the sample, which has 150,000 to 200,000 clones, approximately 80% seen once. Participant reports of clinical history set cohort assignment. This CDR3 comprises 13 residues. V trimming: 5 bases; J trimming: 8 bases; junction bases outside the gene matches: 6. Germline loops: CDR1 SGHRS, CDR2 YFSETQ. This receptor was identified in a man aged 50 or older who had recovered from COVID-19. The J gene is TRBJ2-3, the V gene TRBV5-1, with 9 bases fitting TRBD2. The sequenced sample was PBMCs or T cells enriched from blood (not recorded which). CDR3 nucleotide sequence: TGCGCCAGCAGGGTTCTAGCGGGGAGTACGCAGTATTTT. Its translation is CASRVLAGSTQYF.